Each of the 3 T cell receptor beta chains below was sequenced from the same sample in a study of T cell responses to AZD1222 COVID-19 vaccine. Only in-frame clones appear in the TCRdb table, and some are missing; sequencing was by immunoSEQ multiplex PCR. The sample consists of about 97,000 clones, almost 85% of them appearing once. The sequencing used peripheral blood, collected on day 0 of AZD1222 vaccination. These TCRs come from an adult in good health.

This clone was found a few times. The V and J genes are TRBV27 and TRBJ1-2; tentatively, D is TRBD1 (5 bases). This CDR3 is built from 15 residues. V was clipped by 0 bases and J by 7 bases, with 15 bases between them. Germline CDR1 reads MNHEY; CDR2 reads SMNVEV (reference sequence). In DNA, the CDR3 is TGTGCCAGCAGTTTATCCAGGGAGGGAGGTAGTGGCTACACCTTC. The encoded protein is CASSLSREGGSGYTF.

The gene calls are TRBV21-1 and TRBJ1-2. TRBV21-1 is an annotated pseudogene. CDR3 length: 14 residues. CDR3 loop: CASSKEGGTEGYTF. As DNA, the CDR3 is TGTGCCAGCAGCAAAGAAGGGGGGACGGAAGGCTACACCTTC.

The rearrangement links TRBV3-1 (or the pseudogene TRBV3-2) to TRBJ2-3; tentative D call: TRBD1 (6 bases). V lost 1 base and J lost 1, with 12 bases in between. This CDR3 has 16 residues. Per germline, CDR1 LGHDT and CDR2 YNNKEL (reference sequence). Here the CDR3 DNA reads TGTGCCAGCAGCCAAGCGGACAGCGGACGCACAGATACGCAGTATTTT. Amino acid sequence: CASSQADSGRTDTQYF.